This T cell receptor beta chain was sequenced for a study of long-term antiretroviral therapy in people with HIV. Whole-study results and caveats: Older ART regimens may have been in use when blood was drawn between the mid-2000s and the late 2010s.

Sequencing relied on immunoSEQ assay v3.0, run at survey level. Generated by immunoSEQ multiplex PCR, the TCRdb table keeps only in-frame clones and is missing some. The data show over 30,000 clones, 85% to 90% seen once. The CDR3 is 15 amino acids. Remarks on this clone: Its antigen is still unknown.

V usage is TRBV21-1 and J usage is TRBJ1-2; TRBD1, as called in the table, went unchecked against the DNA. TRBV21-1 is a pseudogene segment. The TCR sequence derives from a woman between 50 and 59 years old with HIV. The material was unsorted PBMCs, obtained 3.1 years after starting antiretroviral therapy. The CDR3 reads CASSKAHQVRYGYTF. The CDR3 DNA sequence: TGTGCCAGCAGCAAAGCGCATCAGGTTAGATATGGCTACACCTTC.